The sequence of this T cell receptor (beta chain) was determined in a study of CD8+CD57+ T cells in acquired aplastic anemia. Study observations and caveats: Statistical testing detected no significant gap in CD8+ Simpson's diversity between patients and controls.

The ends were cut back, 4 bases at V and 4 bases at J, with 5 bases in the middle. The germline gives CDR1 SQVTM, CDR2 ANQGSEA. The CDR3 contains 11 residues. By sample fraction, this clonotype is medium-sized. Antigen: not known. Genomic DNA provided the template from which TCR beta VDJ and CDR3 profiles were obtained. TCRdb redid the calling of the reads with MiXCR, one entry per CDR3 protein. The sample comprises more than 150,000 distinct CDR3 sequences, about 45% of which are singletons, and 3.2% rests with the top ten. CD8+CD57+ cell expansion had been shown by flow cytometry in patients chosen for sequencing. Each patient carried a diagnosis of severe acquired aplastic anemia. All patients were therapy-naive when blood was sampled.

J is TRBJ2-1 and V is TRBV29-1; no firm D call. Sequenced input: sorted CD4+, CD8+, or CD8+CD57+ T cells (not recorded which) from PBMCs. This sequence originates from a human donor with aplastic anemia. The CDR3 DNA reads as TGCAGCGTTGGCCCGTACAATGAGCAGTTCTTC. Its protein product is CSVGPYNEQFF.